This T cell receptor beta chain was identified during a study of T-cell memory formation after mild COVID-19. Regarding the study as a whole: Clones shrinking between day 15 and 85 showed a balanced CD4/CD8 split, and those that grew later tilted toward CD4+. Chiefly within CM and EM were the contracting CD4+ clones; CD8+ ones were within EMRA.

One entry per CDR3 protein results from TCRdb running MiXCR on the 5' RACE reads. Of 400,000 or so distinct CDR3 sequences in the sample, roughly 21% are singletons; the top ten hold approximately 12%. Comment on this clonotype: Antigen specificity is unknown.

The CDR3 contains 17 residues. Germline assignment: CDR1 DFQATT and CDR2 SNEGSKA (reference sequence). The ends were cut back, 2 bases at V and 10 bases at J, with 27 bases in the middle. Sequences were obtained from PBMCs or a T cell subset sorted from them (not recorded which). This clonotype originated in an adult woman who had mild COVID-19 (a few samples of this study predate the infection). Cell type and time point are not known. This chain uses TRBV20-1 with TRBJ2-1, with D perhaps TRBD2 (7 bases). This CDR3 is CSARMSSGGGSLKEQFF. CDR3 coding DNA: TGCAGTGCTAGAATGTCTAGCGGAGGGGGGTCTTTGAAGGAGCAGTTCTTC.